This T cell receptor (delta chain) was obtained from a study of Vδ1+ human thymocytes. Regarding the study as a whole: Bulk repertoire data may be misinterpreted because of unexpected Vdelta2 sequences. In the thymus, TRG and TRD repertoires looked highly polyclonal with Gaussian CDR3 lengths.

RNA was extracted from the cells and then reverse transcribed. Multiplex PCR used pooled V-gene forward primers and a constant-region reverse primer to amplify CDR3s. TCRdb reapplied CATT to the multiplex PCR reads. The sample consists of around 76,000 delta-chain clones, around 35% of them appearing once. Points on this clone: Antigen specificity is unknown.

V dropped 5 bases and J dropped 0 bases, with 31 bases sitting between them. The CDR3 is 21 residues long. Germline assignment: CDR1 TSWWSYY and CDR2 QGS. The clonotype comes from a boy under three years old who had congenital heart surgery. Sequencing used Vdelta1+ gamma-delta thymocytes from the thymus. Subset indicated: FACS-sorted CD3+ TCRalphabeta- TCRVdelta1+ TCRVdelta2- thymocytes. This chain links TRDV1 with TRDJ1; D possibly corresponds to TRDD3 (6 bases). CDR3 loop: CALGNFPPLLGSLYYTDKLIF. The CDR3 DNA follows: TGTGCTCTTGGGAACTTTCCCCCCTTACTGGGCTCCCTGTACTACACCGATAAACTCATCTTT.